This T cell receptor (beta chain) came from a study of blood T cells in healthy people across ages (dated by TCRdb to between 2014 and 2017). As for the study more broadly: In model experiments, template switching captured roughly one uniquely barcoded TCR beta cDNA molecule for every two T cells. To avoid experimental bias, donors of different ages were randomly spread across the sequencing lanes. The study measured age-related changes in TCR beta repertoire diversity using deep sequencing normalized with unique cDNA molecular identifiers. The donors were split into four age groups: young (average 16 years), middle-aged (about 40), aged (more than 60) and long-lived (approximately 80). For two donors (one aged 18 to 30 and one aged 80 or older), the study analyzed two additional independent replicas of 1 million unique cDNA reads from the same blood draw.

The CDR3, from cysteine to phenylalanine, totals 16 residues. The sequence is cut down to CDR3 DNA, 48 bases in frame from base 1. CDR1 and CDR2 are drawn from the germline V gene: SGHTS, YDEGEE. Systemically healthy Caucasian individuals from Russia, 35 to 50 in total and aged about 6 to 90 years, were included as donors. Roughly 11 milliliters of peripheral blood were drawn from each donor into EDTA-treated Vacutainer tubes. Ficoll-Paque density-gradient centrifugation was used to isolate PBMCs, with at least 7 million per sample. Total RNA, at least 6 micrograms per sample, was extracted from PBMCs with Trizol reagent. The percentages of naive CD45RAhigh/CD27high T cells were determined by flow cytometry on a PBMC aliquot from every donor. Libraries came from 5' RACE. A second PCR of roughly 6 to 11 cycles was run with a J-beta primer mix and a sample-barcoded 5' primer. A unique molecular identifier was introduced onto each TCR beta cDNA molecule by a template-switch 5' adaptor carrying 12 random nucleotides. At least 3 million CDR3-containing paired-end reads were obtained from each sample. First-strand cDNA synthesis was performed from all RNA using the Mint cDNA synthesis kit, with priming by a TRBC-specific oligonucleotide. After uracil-DNA glycosylase treatment, a first 18-cycle PCR used universal primers M1SS and BC2_uni_R on all cDNA. For the original study's pipeline: Each sample was normalized by randomly selecting 1 million high-quality reads, each carrying a distinct molecular identifier. Reads sharing molecular identifiers were discarded rather than binned into consensus sequences. CDR3 identification, clonotype clustering and error correction used MiTCR with a Q25 quality threshold and the strictest error-elimination algorithm. Lower-bound total TCR beta diversity was estimated with a nonparametric unseen species model using Euler transformation. TCRdb trimmed public reads at Q25 via fastp, called clones via MiXCR and kept in-frame beta chains. Rows matching on CDR3 protein sequence are summarized as one entry with the most common DNA and genes. The V and J calls come from TCRdb's annotation, not from the publication. The sample contains 1,800,000 or so distinct CDR3 sequences, roughly two fifths of them found a single time. In total, the top ten clones hold more than 20% of the sample.

With respect to this clonotype: Its antigen is currently not known. A much more abundant neighbour one base away suggests this may be a read error.

The research as a whole found: Since profiling was done on bulk unsorted PBMCs, naive and antigen-experienced compartments could not be conclusively compared. A strong correlation was found between observed TCR beta diversity and the percentage of naive T cells measured by flow cytometry. Compared with the aged group, the long-lived group had more naive CD4+ T cells, fewer expanded clones and increased TCR diversity, a pattern suggesting age selection. Donor CMV infection status was unknown, potentially confounding age-related changes in expanded clonotypes. Estimates of total diversity based on one million sequenced T cells were considered lower bounds and underestimates. Observed TCR beta diversity per million T cells fell roughly linearly with age, and a significant reduction was already apparent by age roughly 41.

The sequencing sample was made of blood. This sequence uses TRBV5-8 and TRBJ2-4, with the D assignment possibly TRBD1 or TRBD2, given 5 matching bases for each. The J call is uncertain, as TRBJ2-7 better fits the DNA end. The sequence derives from a human donor in good health. The CDR3 sequence is CAGSLRSGGRLGEQYF. The sequence in DNA is TGTGCCGGCAGCTTGCGGTCTGGGGGACGCTTGGGCGAGCAGTACTTC.